The 20 T cell receptor beta chains below were found in one sample sequenced in a study of HIV-infected patients and healthy controls. TCRdb fed the 5' RACE reads into MiXCR, producing one record per CDR3 protein. The sample gives 60,000 to 70,000 distinct CDR3 sequences, roughly 19% of which show up once; approximately 1.5% is in the top ten. The specimen was CD4+ T cells from blood. These receptors came from a human donor in good health.

This clonotype was found a few times. CDR3 nucleotide sequence: TGCAGCGTTGCCCGCGCTGGGGGGAACGAGCAGTACTTC. Amino acids: CSVARAGGNEQYF. The chain employs TRBV29-1 and TRBJ2-7, with TRBD2 as a possible D gene (6 bases). The CDR3 runs 13 residues. Trimming removed 4 bases at V and 5 bases at J, with 15 bases between. Germline assignment: CDR1 SQVTM and CDR2 ANQGSEA.

This clonotype has more than one count but fewer than ten. This chain links TRBV6-5 with TRBJ1-4, with D hard to call. Looked up from germline, CDR1 is MNHEY and CDR2 is SVGAGI. The CDR3 runs to 16 residues. Trimming took off 0 bases at V and 0 bases at J, with 8 bases between the two ends. As DNA, the CDR3 is TGTGCCAGCAGTTACTCGACGCGAGCAACTAATGAAAAACTGTTTTTT. This translates into CASSYSTRATNEKLFF.

This clonotype was recorded many times. The chain links TRBV11-3 to TRBJ1-1; no firm D call. CDR3 length equals 17 residues. V was cut by 0 bases and J by 0 bases, with 14 bases left in between. Germline loops: CDR1 SGHNT, CDR2 YENEEA. The CDR3 is CASSLEGRASVNTEAFF. CDR3 nucleotides: TGTGCCAGCAGCTTAGAGGGTAGGGCATCGGTGAACACTGAAGCTTTCTTT.

The gene calls are TRBV19 and TRBJ2-1; D uncertain. Trimming stripped 1 base from V and 7 bases from J, with 8 bases between. The V gene's germline CDR1 is LNHDA and CDR2 SQIVND (reference sequence). This CDR3 contains 13 residues. Here the CDR3 DNA reads TGTGCCAGTAGTATAGTACTCTGGAATGAGCAGTTCTTC. Translation gives CASSIVLWNEQFF.

In this sample, this clonotype turned up a few times. The chain has TRBV7-9 and TRBJ1-1, with D tentatively TRBD1 (6 bases). This CDR3 is 14 amino acids long. Germline values: CDR1 SEHNR, CDR2 FQNEAQ (reference sequence). Trimming cost V 3 bases and J 4 bases, with 12 bases left between them. The CDR3 loop reads CASSFSRGGTEAFF. The CDR3 nucleotides are TGTGCCAGCAGCTTTTCTAGAGGGGGCACTGAAGCTTTCTTT.

This clonotype was seen repeatedly, ten times or more. The rearrangement uses TRBV10-3 and TRBJ2-1, with D possibly being TRBD2 (6 bases). The CDR3 covers 14 residues. The germline V gene encodes CDR1 ENHRY and CDR2 SYGVKD. V lost 10 bases, J lost 4 bases, and 17 bases lay in between. CDR3 loop: CATVAGSPYNEQFF. Here the CDR3 DNA reads TGTGCCACCGTTGCCGGGAGCCCGTACAATGAGCAGTTCTTC.

This clonotype has a count of ten or more. This chain uses TRBV20-1 with TRBJ2-3; the match to TRBD2 covers 9 bases. The V gene's germline CDR1 is DFQATT and CDR2 SNEGSKA (reference sequence). V was pared by 2 bases and J by 5 bases, with 5 bases of the junction left unmatched. The CDR3 length is 14 residues. The CDR3 bases are TGCAGTGCTAGATGGTCTAGCGGGATAGATACGCAGTATTTT. Translation: CSARWSSGIDTQYF.

In its sample, this clonotype was seen once. Since a much larger clone is just one base distant, this may be a read error. The gene calls are TRBV9 and TRBJ1-1; possibly TRBD1 for D (5 bases). Germline V gene sequence: CDR1 SGDLS, CDR2 YYNGEE. CDR3 length: 14 residues. CDR3 nucleotide sequence: TGTGCCAGCAGCGAGGACATCATGAACACTGAAGATTTCTTT. Translated, it gives CASSEDIMNTEDFF.

The CDR3 nucleotides are TGTGCCAGTAGTATCCTAGCGGGAGTCGGCACCGGGGAGCTGTTTTTT. This gives the protein CASSILAGVGTGELFF. The rearrangement links TRBV19 to TRBJ2-2, with 10 bases identical to TRBD2. CDR1 is LNHDA and CDR2 is SQIVND in the germline V gene (reference sequence). With 3 bases clipped from V and 4 bases from J, the junction kept 5 bases outside the gene matches. This CDR3 region has 16 residues.

This clonotype was seen more than once but under ten times. This rearrangement joins TRBV19 to TRBJ2-5, with D possibly matching TRBD2 (5 bases). This CDR3 has 15 amino acids. V lost 5 bases and J lost 0, with 13 bases in between. Germline CDR1 reads LNHDA; CDR2 reads SQIVND (reference sequence). The CDR3 reads CASSPDSGYQETQYF. CDR3 sequence (DNA): TGTGCCAGTAGTCCGGACTCAGGATACCAAGAGACCCAGTACTTC.

The CDR3 nucleotides are TGTGCCAGCAGACGGGACTTGAGCTCCTACAATGAGCAGTTCTTC. This encodes CASRRDLSSYNEQFF. The gene calls are TRBV12-3 or TRBV12-4 and TRBJ2-1, with D perhaps TRBD2 (6 bases). V was trimmed by 6 bases and J by 0 bases, leaving 12 bases between them. This CDR3 is 15 amino acids long.

This clonotype was seen a few times. The rearrangement links TRBV7-8 to TRBJ1-6; 10 positions agree with TRBD1. The germline gives CDR1 SGHVS, CDR2 FQNEAQ. Trimming cost V 2 bases and J 10 bases; bases outside gene matches: 5. There are 15 residues in the CDR3. The CDR3 reads CASSLLGQGGSPLHF. For the CDR3, the DNA is TGTGCCAGCAGCTTATTAGGACAGGGGGGATCACCCCTCCACTTT.

The genes are TRBV7-9 and TRBJ2-3; no clear D. CDR1 is SEHNR and CDR2 is FQNEAQ in the germline V gene (reference sequence). This CDR3 is 15 amino acids long. Deletions cut 5 bases from V and 0 bases from J, with 12 bases between. The CDR3 protein is CASSRVAPSTDTQYF. CDR3 coding DNA: TGTGCCAGCAGCCGCGTTGCACCTAGCACAGATACGCAGTATTTT.

CDR3 in amino acids: CASSLRGDSTDTQYF. CDR3 sequence (DNA): TGTGCCAGCAGCTTAAGGGGAGATAGTACAGATACGCAGTATTTT. The chain employs TRBV11-3 and TRBJ2-3; D might be TRBD1 or TRBD2, each matching 5 bases. CDR1 and CDR2 from the germline V gene are SGHNT and YENEEA. CDR3 length: 15 amino acids. Trimming took off 2 bases at V and 3 bases at J, with 12 bases between the two ends. Filled out from reference TRBV11-3 and TRBJ2-3, the complete variable domain reads EAGVVQSPRYKIIEKKQPVAFWCNPISGHNTLYWYLQNLGQGPELLIRYENEEAVDDSQLPKDRFSAERLKGVDSTLKIQPAELGDSAVYLCASSLRGDSTDTQYFGPGTRLTVL.

The sample holds a few counts of this clonotype. This rearrangement joins TRBV12-3 or TRBV12-4 to TRBJ2-1; 7 nucleotides agree with TRBD2. V trimming: 4 bases; J trimming: 0 bases; junction bases outside the gene matches: 3. This CDR3 region has 15 residues. DNA of the CDR3: TGTGCCAGCAGTTGGGAGCGGGACTCCTACAATGAGCAGTTCTTC. The encoded protein is CASSWERDSYNEQFF.

The table lists this clonotype with many counts. The chain joins TRBV5-4 to TRBJ2-3; TRBD2 matches at 8 bases. The V gene's germline CDR1 is SGHNT and CDR2 YYREEE (reference sequence). There are 15 residues in the CDR3. The V and J ends lost 2 bases and 5 bases, in that order; junction bases with no gene match: 7. The chain's CDR3 is CASSFPSGGGDTQYF. The CDR3 DNA follows: TGTGCCAGCAGCTTCCCCTCGGGGGGGGGAGATACGCAGTATTTT.

The sample holds a few counts of this clonotype. The chain links TRBV6-5 to TRBJ2-3; no clear D. Trimming cost V 2 bases and J 4 bases, with 10 bases left between them. The CDR3 spans 14 residues. Germline V gene sequence: CDR1 MNHEY, CDR2 SVGAGI. CDR3 loop: CASSYVGRSDTQYF. The CDR3 coding sequence is TGTGCCAGCAGTTACGTCGGGCGTTCAGATACGCAGTATTTT.

This chain joins TRBV7-3 and TRBJ1-1; no reliable D call. Germline V CDR1 and CDR2: SGHTA, FQGTGA. The CDR3 has 13 amino acids. V was cut by 6 bases and J by 5 bases, with 13 bases left in between. CDR3 nucleotide sequence: TGTGCCAGCAGTACCTCCATGGGGACTGAAGCTTTCTTT. Translated: CASSTSMGTEAFF.

This rearrangement joins TRBV13 to TRBJ1-1, with D perhaps matching TRBD1 (5 bases). This CDR3 is built from 14 residues. Looked up from germline, CDR1 is PRHDT and CDR2 is FYEKMQ (reference sequence). V shed 3 bases and J shed 1 base, with 9 bases lying between them. CDR3 nucleotides: TGTGCCAGCAGCTTCAAGGGGCAGAACACTGAAGCTTTCTTT. The encoded protein is CASSFKGQNTEAFF.

V is TRBV5-1 and J is TRBJ2-5; D is possibly TRBD1 or TRBD2 (5 bases each). The germline gives CDR1 SGHRS, CDR2 YFSETQ. This CDR3 has 15 residues. The V end was cut by 3 bases, the J end by 9 bases, with 21 bases between. The CDR3 DNA reads TGCGCCAGCAGCTCCGGGACCGCCTCTTCAGCGGCCCAGTACTTC. It is translated as CASSSGTASSAAQYF.